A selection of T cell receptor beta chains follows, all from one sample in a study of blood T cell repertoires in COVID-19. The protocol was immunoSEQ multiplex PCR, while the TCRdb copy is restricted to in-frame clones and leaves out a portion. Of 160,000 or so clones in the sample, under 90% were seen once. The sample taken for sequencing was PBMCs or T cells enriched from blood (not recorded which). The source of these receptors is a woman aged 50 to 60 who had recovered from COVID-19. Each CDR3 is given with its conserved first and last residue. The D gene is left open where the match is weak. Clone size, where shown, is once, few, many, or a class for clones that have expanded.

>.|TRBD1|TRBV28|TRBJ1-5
CATMTLGQGTNQPQHF
TGTGCCACCATGACTCTTGGACAGGGAACGAATCAGCCCCAGCATTTT
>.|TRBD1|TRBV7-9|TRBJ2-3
CASSSRTGVTDTQYF
TGTGCCAGCAGCTCCAGGACAGGGGTAACAGATACGCAGTATTTT
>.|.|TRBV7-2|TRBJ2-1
CASSVAEGSSYNEQFF
TGTGCCAGCAGCGTAGCGGAGGGAAGCTCCTACAATGAGCAGTTCTTC
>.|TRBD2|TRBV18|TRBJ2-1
CASSPASGNWDEQFF
TGTGCCAGCTCACCGGCTAGCGGGAATTGGGATGAGCAGTTCTTC
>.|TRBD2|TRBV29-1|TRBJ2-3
CSVVAGSTDTQYF
TGCAGCGTGGTAGCGGGGAGCACAGATACGCAGTATTTT
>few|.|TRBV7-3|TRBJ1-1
CASSLTRANTEAFF
TGTGCCAGCAGCTTAACGAGGGCGAACACTGAAGCTTTCTTT
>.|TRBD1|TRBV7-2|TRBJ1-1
CASSSGQGTEAFF
TGTGCCAGCAGCTCTGGACAGGGCACTGAAGCTTTCTTT
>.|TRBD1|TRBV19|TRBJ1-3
CASRWTGGGNTIYF
TGTGCCAGTAGGTGGACAGGTGGCGGAAACACCATATATTTT
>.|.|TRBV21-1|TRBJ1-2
CASRGLFVGYTF
TGTGCCAGCAGGGGACTTTTCGTTGGCTACACCTTC
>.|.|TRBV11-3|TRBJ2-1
CASSLGGTPYNEQFF
TGTGCCAGCAGCCTCGGGGGGACACCTTACAATGAGCAGTTCTTC
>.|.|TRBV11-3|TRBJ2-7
CASSLDEVGGYEQYF
TGTGCCAGCAGCTTAGACGAGGTGGGTGGCTACGAGCAGTACTTC
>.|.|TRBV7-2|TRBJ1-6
CASSLARTPGTPLHF
TGTGCCAGCAGCCTAGCCCGGACGCCGGGGACACCCCTCCACTTT
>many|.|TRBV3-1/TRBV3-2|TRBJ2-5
CASSRTVEETQYF
TGTGCCAGCAGCCGAACGGTAGAAGAGACCCAGTACTTC
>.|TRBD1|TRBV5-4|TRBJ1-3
CASNLDRGNTIYF
TGTGCCAGCAACCTCGACAGGGGGAACACCATATATTTT
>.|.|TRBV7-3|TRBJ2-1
CASSQARDNEQFF
TGTGCCAGCAGCCAAGCCCGTGACAATGAGCAGTTCTTC
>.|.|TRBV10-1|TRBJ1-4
CASSPPGGGNEKLFF
TGCGCCAGCAGCCCCCCCGGGGGGGGGAATGAAAAACTGTTTTTT
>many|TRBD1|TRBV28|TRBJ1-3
CASSLPDRAYSGNTIYF
TGTGCCAGCAGCTTACCGGACAGGGCCTACTCTGGAAACACCATATATTTT
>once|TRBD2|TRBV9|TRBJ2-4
CASSVDGGSIGGTKNIQYF
TGTGCCAGCAGCGTAGATGGCGGGAGTATCGGTGGAACCAAAAACATTCAGTACTTC